The 23 T cell receptor beta chains below come from one sample, sequenced in a study of T cells in Graves' hyperthyroidism and ophthalmopathy. TCR beta CDR3 region amplification was performed from RNA transcripts. The TCR CDR3 was amplified in a first-round RT-PCR using the HTBI primer set. TCRdb re-analysed the multiplex PCR reads in MiXCR, keeping a single row per CDR3 protein. The table has about 420,000 distinct CDR3 sequences, approximately 13% seen once. Input material: blood. Source of these receptors: a woman younger than 30 with Graves' hyperthyroidism.

V gene TRBV9 combines with J gene TRBJ1-2; D call uncertain. The germline gives CDR1 SGDLS, CDR2 YYNGEE. The germline V and J ends were trimmed by 0 bases and 5 bases, with 11 bases remaining between them. This CDR3 has 14 residues. The CDR3 spells CASSVDVAGYGYTF. The CDR3 DNA reads TGTGCCAGCAGCGTAGACGTCGCGGGGTATGGCTACACCTTC. Using reference TRBV9 and TRBJ1-2 for the parts outside the CDR3, the full variable domain is DSGVTQTPKHLITATGQRVTLRCSPRSGDLSVYWYQQSLDQGLQFLIQYYNGEERAKGNILERFSAQQFPDLHSELNLSSLELGDSALYFCASSVDVAGYGYTFGSGTRLTVV.

This clonotype was counted at least ten times. The V gene is TRBV24-1, the J gene TRBJ1-5; TRBD1 aligns across 9 bases. V shed 6 bases, J shed 4 bases, and the junction held 6 bases outside the gene matches. This CDR3 has 15 amino acids. Germline assignment: CDR1 KGHDR and CDR2 SFDVKD. Here the CDR3 DNA reads TGTGCCACCAGTCCGCGGGACAGGGAGAATCAGCCCCAGCATTTT. It is translated as CATSPRDRENQPQHF.

The V and J genes are TRBV11-3 and TRBJ2-1; D not resolved. From germline, CDR1 is SGHNT and CDR2 YENEEA. This CDR3 spans 14 amino acids. The CDR3, as DNA: TGTGCTAGTTCCCCGGCGGTCAGTTGGGCCGAGCAGTTCTTC. Translating gives CASSPAVSWAEQFF.

This clonotype has ten or more counts. The chain couples TRBV10-1 to TRBJ2-2; D gene unclear. The ends were cut back, 1 base at V and 1 base at J, with 13 bases in the middle. This CDR3 region has 17 residues. Germline V gene lookup returns CDR1 WNHNN and CDR2 SYGVQD (reference sequence). In nucleotides, the CDR3 is TGCGCCAGCAGTGAGTGGAGCGACCAAAAGAACACCGGGGAGCTGTTTTTT. Translating it yields CASSEWSDQKNTGELFF.

This clonotype was recorded at least ten times. The rearrangement links TRBV5-1 to TRBJ1-4, with 10 nucleotides matching TRBD1. The J segment lost 3 bases and the V segment lost 4 bases, leaving 6 bases of the junction unmatched. CDR3 length: 16 residues. CDR1 is SGHRS and CDR2 is YFSETQ in the germline V gene. CDR3 in amino acids: CASSLRTGGANEKLFF. CDR3 sequence (DNA): TGCGCCAGCAGCCTACGGACAGGGGGAGCTAATGAAAAACTGTTTTTT.

In this sample, this clonotype turned up a few times. The chain uses TRBV7-9 and TRBJ1-2, with a possible D match to TRBD1 (5 bases). The CDR3 is made up of 13 amino acids. Germline assignment: CDR1 SEHNR and CDR2 FQNEAQ (reference sequence). The ends were cut back, 1 base at V and 8 bases at J, with 11 bases in the middle. As DNA, the CDR3 is TGTGCCAGCAGCTTAGTCGGGGGTGGAGGCTACACCTTC. Translated: CASSLVGGGGYTF.

This clonotype was counted many times. The DNA of the CDR3 is TGTGCCAGCAGTTCCCCCTTTATGGGAGATACGCAGTATTTT. Its protein product is CASSSPFMGDTQYF. The rearrangement uses TRBV28 and TRBJ2-3; unclear D gene. The V gene's germline CDR1 is MDHEN and CDR2 SYDVKM. V was shortened by 4 bases and J by 5 bases, with 13 bases between the two germline ends. The CDR3 totals 14 residues.

This clonotype was counted many times. This sequence joins TRBV29-1 and TRBJ2-2; D not certain. From germline, CDR1 is SQVTM and CDR2 ANQGSEA. The CDR3 has 12 amino acids. V lost 3 bases to trimming and J lost 5 bases, with 7 bases between them. In DNA form, the CDR3 reads TGCAGCGTTGACTATAGGACCGGGGAGCTGTTTTTT. Translation: CSVDYRTGELFF.

This clonotype was detected ten times or more. The chain carries TRBV20-1 and TRBJ2-7, with D tentatively TRBD2 (6 bases). This CDR3 has 14 residues. Trimming removed 6 bases at V and 0 bases at J, with 15 bases between. Germline V gives CDR1 DFQATT, CDR2 SNEGSKA (reference sequence). CDR3 in DNA: TGCAGTGCCGGGACTCTTGGAGGCTCCTACGAGCAGTACTTC. Residues: CSAGTLGGSYEQYF.

This clonotype was seen ten or more times. The gene calls are TRBV15 and TRBJ1-2; D uncertain. V lost 7 bases to trimming and J lost 0 bases, with 15 bases between them. Germline CDR1 reads LNHNV; CDR2 reads YYDKDF (reference sequence). The CDR3 is made up of 15 amino acids. The CDR3 protein is CATTPENGANYGYTF. In DNA form, the CDR3 reads TGTGCCACCACTCCGGAAAACGGAGCTAACTATGGCTACACCTTC.

This clonotype came up many times. V is TRBV18 and J is TRBJ1-1; D might be TRBD1 (5 bases). V gave up 5 bases and J gave up 0 bases, with 13 bases separating them. Germline V gives CDR1 KGHSH, CDR2 LQKENI. This CDR3 contains 15 residues. The CDR3 DNA reads as TGTGCCAGCTCAGCTACCGGGACGGTGAACACTGAAGCTTTCTTT. The encoded protein is CASSATGTVNTEAFF.

This clonotype was detected many times. The J gene is TRBJ2-3, the V gene TRBV10-3, with 9 positions matching TRBD2. The J segment lost 5 bases and the V segment lost 6 bases, leaving 6 bases of the junction unmatched. There are 14 residues in the CDR3. Per germline, CDR1 ENHRY and CDR2 SYGVKD. DNA of the CDR3: TGTGCCATCAGATCCGGGACTAGCCGAGATACGCAGTATTTT. This translates into CAIRSGTSRDTQYF.

This chain connects TRBV19 to TRBJ2-3; the D gene is possibly TRBD2 (5 bases). Germline assignment: CDR1 LNHDA and CDR2 SQIVND (reference sequence). The V and J ends lost 4 bases and 7 bases respectively, with 9 bases between them. The CDR3 length is 12 residues. This CDR3 reads CASSTSGNTQYF. The CDR3, as DNA: TGTGCCAGTAGTACCAGCGGAAATACGCAGTATTTT.

The rearrangement joins TRBV6-1 to TRBJ2-7; 13 bases agree with TRBD2. The CDR3 sequence is 18 residues long. CDR1 and CDR2 (germline): MNHNS, SASEGT. The trim removed 6 bases at V and 1 base at J, leaving 12 bases unmatched. DNA for the CDR3: TGTGCCAGCAGCTCCCGGACTAGCGGGAGAAGAGGGTCCTACGAGCAGTACTTC. Translated, it gives CASSSRTSGRRGSYEQYF.

This clonotype was detected ten times or more. The J gene is TRBJ2-1, the V gene TRBV20-1; D is unresolved. Trimming removed 2 bases at V and 3 bases at J, with 14 bases between. Germline V CDR1 and CDR2: DFQATT, SNEGSKA (reference sequence). The CDR3 totals 15 residues. As DNA, the CDR3 is TGCAGTGCTAGATACGGCTTCACCTTCTACAATGAGCAGTTCTTC. Translation: CSARYGFTFYNEQFF.

This chain connects TRBV20-1 to TRBJ1-3; 8 positions match TRBD1. This CDR3 has 15 residues. Per the germline V gene, CDR1 is DFQATT and CDR2 is SNEGSKA (reference sequence). V shed 0 bases and J 4 bases; nucleotides not matched to a gene: 5. CDR3 bases: TGCAGTGCTAGAGATGCTGACAGGGGAGGAAACACCATATATTTT. This encodes CSARDADRGGNTIYF.

Only a few counts were recorded for this clonotype. The chain links TRBV28 to TRBJ2-2; TRBD2 matches 12 bases. This CDR3 spans 15 amino acids. The germline V gene has CDR1 MDHEN and CDR2 SYDVKM. V was pared by 6 bases and J by 3 bases, with 2 bases of the junction left unmatched. This CDR3 reads CASRRLAGDTGELFF. The CDR3 bases are TGTGCCAGCAGGCGACTAGCGGGAGACACCGGGGAGCTGTTTTTT.

This chain links TRBV28 with TRBJ1-1, with D perhaps matching TRBD1 (6 bases). CDR3 length: 14 amino acids. CDR1 MDHEN and CDR2 SYDVKM come from the germline V gene. The V end lost 7 bases, the J end lost 0 bases, and 12 bases lay between the germline ends. CDR3 nucleotides: TGTGCCAGCACGGGACACCAAATGAACACTGAAGCTTTCTTT. Its translation is CASTGHQMNTEAFF.

This clonotype was counted at least ten times. CDR3 residues: CSAANRDHSYEQYF. The CDR3 region has the DNA TGCAGTGCTGCCAACCGGGACCACTCCTACGAGCAGTACTTC. The chain has TRBV20-1 and TRBJ2-7; D possibly uses TRBD1 or TRBD2 (5 bases each). This CDR3 contains 14 residues. The ends were cut back, 5 bases at V and 0 bases at J, with 14 bases in the middle. Germline lookup yields CDR1 DFQATT and CDR2 SNEGSKA (reference sequence).

This clonotype has at least ten counts. The chain employs TRBV25-1 and TRBJ1-2, with no clear D. Looked up from germline, CDR1 is MGHDK and CDR2 is SYGVNS. The germline V and J ends were trimmed by 1 base and 5 bases, with 17 bases remaining between them. The CDR3 runs to 16 residues. The CDR3 sequence: CASSELIPSGGYGYTF. CDR3 in DNA: TGTGCCAGCAGTGAATTAATACCCAGTGGAGGGTATGGCTACACCTTC.

The sample holds a few counts of this clonotype. The chain is built from TRBV20-1 and TRBJ1-2; D call uncertain. The CDR3 runs to 13 residues. V dropped 3 bases and J dropped 3 bases, with 11 bases sitting between them. The germline gives CDR1 DFQATT, CDR2 SNEGSKA (reference sequence). The CDR3 reads CSARKRGDYGYTF. The DNA of the CDR3 is TGCAGTGCTAGGAAACGGGGTGACTATGGCTACACCTTC.

This clonotype appeared many times. The gene calls are TRBV7-2 and TRBJ1-2; no reliable D call. This CDR3 region has 15 residues. Germline V gene sequence: CDR1 SGHTA, CDR2 FQGNSA. V dropped 5 bases and J dropped 2 bases, with 15 bases sitting between them. CDR3 region: CASSLDNRPNYGYTF. The CDR3 coding sequence is TGTGCCAGCAGCCTAGATAACAGACCCAACTATGGCTACACCTTC.

This clonotype occurred many times. The chain is built from TRBV5-1 and TRBJ1-2, with a possible D match to TRBD1 (6 bases). CDR1 and CDR2 (germline): SGHRS, YFSETQ. This CDR3 comprises 12 residues. With 2 bases removed from V and 8 bases from J, the gap between germline ends came to 10 bases. CDR3 region: CASSLGGQGYTF. CDR3 nucleotide sequence: TGCGCCAGCAGCTTAGGGGGGCAAGGCTACACCTTC.